The rows below give T cell receptor beta chains drawn from one sample of a study of T-cell memory formation after mild COVID-19. TCRdb analysed the 5' RACE reads with MiXCR anew, one entry per CDR3 protein. The table includes roughly 120,000 distinct CDR3 sequences, approximately 16% detected once. What was sequenced was PBMCs or a T cell subset sorted from them (not recorded which). Receptors were obtained from an adult woman who had mild COVID-19 (a few samples of this study predate the infection). Cell type and time point are not known. CDR3s include the opening cysteine and the closing phenylalanine or tryptophan. D genes are given only for firm matches. A row's size may be missing; if present it is once, few, many or a size class.

d_call,j_call,clone_size,v_call,cdr3_aa,cdr3_nt
TRBD1,TRBJ1-2,NA,TRBV5-1,CASSLQGQIVWGYTF,TGCGCCAGCAGCTTACAGGGACAGATCGTTTGGGGCTACACCTTC
NA,TRBJ2-7,NA,TRBV5-1,CASSSVYREPSYEQYF,TGCGCCAGCAGCTCAGTATACAGGGAACCATCCTACGAGCAGTACTTC
NA,TRBJ2-3,few,TRBV7-9,CASSAASTDTQYF,TGTGCCAGCTCGGCAGCTAGCACAGATACGCAGTATTTT
TRBD1,TRBJ1-2,few,TRBV20-1,CSASGQGERHGYTF,TGCAGTGCTTCGGGACAGGGTGAGAGGCATGGCTACACCTTC
TRBD1,TRBJ2-7,few,TRBV15,CATSRGTGPRGGEQYF,TGTGCCACCAGCAGAGGGACAGGGCCGCGGGGTGGGGAGCAGTACTTC
NA,TRBJ2-7,NA,TRBV14,CASSHASRVGIYEQYF,TGTGCCAGCAGCCATGCCTCCAGGGTAGGGATCTACGAGCAGTACTTC
TRBD1,TRBJ2-7,few,TRBV9,CASSVAGTGKDEQYF,TGTGCCAGCAGCGTAGCGGGGACAGGGAAAGACGAGCAGTACTTC
TRBD1,TRBJ2-7,many,TRBV11-3,CASSLDGTGSTYEQYF,TGTGCCAGCAGCTTGGATGGGACAGGGTCTACCTACGAGCAGTACTTC
TRBD2,TRBJ2-7,NA,TRBV5-1,CASSSSSGGPYEQYF,TGCGCCAGCAGCTCATCTAGCGGGGGGCCCTACGAGCAGTACTTC
NA,TRBJ2-2,many,TRBV9,CASSVEIGGELFF,TGTGCCAGCAGCGTAGAGATAGGAGGGGAGCTGTTTTTT